This TCR beta chain was identified during a study of glioma-infiltrating T cells after dendritic cell vaccination. Study details: Treatment, given 2003 to 2012, was autologous tumor lysate-pulsed dendritic cell vaccination. Study-level results: Survival was not directly related to TCR clonality in these patients. Complete blood and tumor specimen sets were limited to few patients.

None of the glioblastoma patients had an isocitrate dehydrogenase mutation. With regard to this clone: Its antigen is undetermined.

Here immunoSEQ multiplex PCR was the method, and the copy in TCRdb shows in-frame clones only, minus some. This sample has tens of thousands of clones, with around 85% found just once. The CDR3 is 13 residues long. Unmatched junction bases numbered 4, after V lost 6 bases and J lost 3 bases. Germline V gene lookup returns CDR1 LNHDA and CDR2 SQIVND (reference sequence). The specimen was blood, collected before dendritic cell vaccination. This TCR was sampled from a human donor with glioblastoma. The chain links TRBV19 to TRBJ1-1; 7 positions match TRBD1. The CDR3, as DNA: TGTGCCAGTAGATACAGGGGAGACACTGAAGCTTTCTTT. Amino acids: CASRYRGDTEAFF.